These 3 T cell receptor beta chains originate from one sample sequenced in a study of shared clonotypes between healthy human individuals. TCRdb keeps only in-frame clones here, not all; method: immunoSEQ multiplex PCR. The sample includes under 1,100,000 clones, approximately 78% of them seen just once. Sequences were obtained from memory CD4+ T cells from PBMCs. Documented subset: CD45RA-negative fraction. The receptors originated from a man aged 18 to 29 in good health. Some clones in this sample may be carry-over from other donors' samples.

The chain is built from TRBV10-3 and TRBJ1-5; 11 bases agree with TRBD1. The CDR3 is made up of 19 amino acids. Unmatched junction bases numbered 9, after V lost 0 bases and J lost 2 bases. From germline, CDR1 is ENHRY and CDR2 SYGVKD. CDR3 DNA: TGTGCCATCAGTGAGTCGTCCGGACAGGGGGCTTTAGGCAATCAGCCCCAGCATTTT. It translates to CAISESSGQGALGNQPQHF.

The sample holds many counts of this clone. Other DNA sequences from this sample encode an identical CDR3 as well. The chain joins TRBV7-9 to TRBJ1-3; TRBD1 aligns across 8 bases. The ends lost 4 bases at V and 0 bases at J; junction bases unmatched: 5. Germline V gene sequence: CDR1 SEHNR, CDR2 FQNEAQ (reference sequence). This CDR3 has 16 amino acids. The CDR3 DNA follows: TGTGCCAGCAGCTCAGACGACAGGGGCTCTGGAAACACCATATATTTT. As protein: CASSSDDRGSGNTIYF.

V gene TRBV19 combines with J gene TRBJ2-7, with D hard to call. Between the trimmed V and J ends, which lost 7 bases and 6 bases, there was a span of 16 bases. The CDR3 loop spans 13 amino acids. Germline V CDR1 and CDR2: LNHDA, SQIVND (reference sequence). The CDR3 DNA sequence: TGTGCCAGTAATCCGCGGAACGGTCTCGAGCAGTACTTC. The encoded protein is CASNPRNGLEQYF.